These 7 T cell receptor beta chains were all obtained from the same sample, sequenced in a study of shared clonotypes between healthy human individuals. The naive CD8 subset, CD45RO-negative cells positively selected for CCR7, excluded terminally differentiated effector memory CD45RA+ cells. The repertoire was sequenced with immunoSEQ multiplex PCR; TCRdb's copy has only in-frame clones and lacks some. The sample includes about 2.1 million clones, over 85% seen only once; the top ten take less than 2%. Sequenced material: naive CD8+ T cells from PBMCs. Receptors originate from a man aged 18 to 30 in good health. Some clones in this sample may be carry-over from other donors' samples.

The rearrangement uses TRBV14 and TRBJ1-5; D is unresolved. Trimming removed 4 bases at V and 0 bases at J, with 4 bases between. This CDR3 has 13 amino acids. Looked up from germline, CDR1 is SGHDN and CDR2 is FVKESK. This CDR3 reads CASSLYSNQPQHF. The DNA for the CDR3 is TGTGCCAGCAGCCTATATAGCAATCAGCCCCAGCATTTT. Full variable domain (remainder filled in from reference TRBV14 and TRBJ1-5): EAGVTQFPSHSVIEKGQTVTLRCDPISGHDNLYWYRRVMGKEIKFLLHFVKESKQDESGMPNNRFLAERTGGTYSTLKVQPAELEDSGVYFCASSLYSNQPQHFGDGTRLSIL.

Points on this clone: The same CDR3 is also encoded by other DNA sequences in this sample. This rearrangement joins TRBV6-5 to TRBJ2-7; 15 bases agree with TRBD2. The CDR3 is 15 amino acids. V lost 6 bases and J lost 5; bases outside the gene matches: 5. Per the germline V gene, CDR1 is MNHEY and CDR2 is SVGAGI. The CDR3 DNA follows: TGTGCCAGCAGCCCGGGACTAGCGGGAGGCAACGAGCAGTACTTC. Its translation: CASSPGLAGGNEQYF.

V usage is TRBV9 and J usage is TRBJ2-1, with D possibly being TRBD1 (5 bases). Trimming removed 3 bases at V and 2 bases at J, with 12 bases between. Germline values: CDR1 SGDLS, CDR2 YYNGEE. The CDR3 contains 15 residues. CDR3 DNA: TGTGCCAGCAGCGAGGGGCAGCGCACCTACAATGAGCAGTTCTTC. It specifies CASSEGQRTYNEQFF.

J is TRBJ1-2 and V is TRBV7-9; D gene unclear. The CDR3 contains 15 residues. V lost 5 bases and J 4 bases, leaving 17 bases between the germline ends. Per the germline V gene, CDR1 is SEHNR and CDR2 is FQNEAQ (reference sequence). CDR3 sequence: CASSQAIPGPYGYTF. CDR3 nucleotides: TGTGCCAGCAGCCAAGCCATCCCGGGCCCCTATGGCTACACCTTC.

For the CDR3, the DNA is TGTGCCAGCAGCTCCTGGGTGGGAGCCACCTACAATGAGCAGTTCTTC. It encodes CASSSWVGATYNEQFF. The chain is built from TRBV11-3 and TRBJ2-1, with D possibly being TRBD2 (5 bases). Trimming pared 4 bases from V and 2 bases from J, leaving 15 bases between. Germline CDR1 reads SGHNT; CDR2 reads YENEEA. This CDR3 is built from 16 residues.

The chain recombines TRBV29-1 with TRBJ2-5; possibly TRBD1 for D (7 bases). CDR1 SQVTM and CDR2 ANQGSEA come from the germline V gene. Trimming left V 6 bases short and J 3 bases short, with 11 bases between. The CDR3 length is 12 residues. The chain's CDR3 is CSVCGTEETQYF. The CDR3 coding sequence is TGCAGCGTGTGCGGGACAGAAGAGACCCAGTACTTC.

The chain combines TRBV9 with TRBJ2-7; D may be TRBD2 (6 bases). Germline V gene lookup returns CDR1 SGDLS and CDR2 YYNGEE. Trimming stripped 4 bases from V and 0 bases from J, with 14 bases between. The CDR3 has 15 amino acids. CDR3 nucleotide sequence: TGTGCCAGCAGCCGAGATCAGACTAGCTCCTACGAGCAGTACTTC. This gives the protein CASSRDQTSSYEQYF.